This TCR beta chain was captured in a study of T cell repertoires in cytomegalovirus infection. MiXCR, run by TCRdb on the reads, gives a single entry per CDR3 protein. This table has about a million distinct CDR3 sequences, around 32% appearing once. To note about this clonotype: Its antigen is not known.

Sequences were derived from cultured CD8+ T cells from PBMCs, sampled from culture after CMV antigen stimulation. This receptor was obtained from a human donor in good health (CMV status not recorded). Some clones in this sample may be carry-over from other donors' samples.

Here the CDR3 reads CASSLSATAATNEKLFF. DNA for the CDR3: TGTGCCAGCAGTTTATCTGCCACGGCGGCAACTAATGAAAAACTGTTTTTT. The rearrangement joins TRBV27 to TRBJ1-4; no firm D call. The V and J ends lost 0 bases and 0 bases respectively, with 11 bases between them. The CDR3 totals 17 residues. The germline CDR1 and CDR2 sequences are MNHEY and SMNVEV (reference sequence).